This T cell receptor (beta chain) was captured by sequencing in a study of T cell responses to AZD1222 COVID-19 vaccine. Clones were sequenced by immunoSEQ multiplex PCR, and TCRdb holds only the in-frame ones, with some missing. Found here are tens of thousands of clones, about 92% of them singletons; the top ten hold approximately 5.2%. Germline V gene sequence: CDR1 ENHRY, CDR2 SYGVKD. V was cut by 3 bases and J by 3 bases, with 12 bases left in between. This CDR3 has 14 amino acids. The clonotype originates from an adult in good health. Material: peripheral blood, obtained on day 0 of AZD1222 vaccination. The rearrangement joins TRBV10-3 to TRBJ2-7; D is possibly TRBD2 (6 bases). Here the CDR3 reads CAISEQVGGYEQYF. As DNA, the CDR3 is TGTGCCATCAGTGAACAGGTGGGGGGCTACGAGCAGTACTTC.